Each of the 24 T cell receptor beta chains below was sequenced from the same sample in a study of blood T cell repertoires in COVID-19. Profiling relied on immunoSEQ multiplex PCR, and the TCRdb table lists in-frame clones only, not all of them. The sample yields approximately 190,000 clones, under 85% seen once. The sequencing sample was made of peripheral blood. Receptors were obtained from a woman in her 40s with acute or convalescent COVID-19.

A remark on this clone: Other DNA sequences in the same sample also yield this CDR3. This sequence joins TRBV18 and TRBJ1-2, with a tentative D call TRBD1 (5 bases). This CDR3 is 13 amino acids long. The ends were cut back, 3 bases at V and 1 base at J, with 6 bases in the middle. Germline V lookup: CDR1 KGHSH, CDR2 LQKENI. The CDR3 is CASSPTDNYGYTF. CDR3 coding DNA: TGTGCCAGCTCACCGACAGATAACTATGGCTACACCTTC.

The chain joins TRBV10-3 to TRBJ1-1, with TRBD1 matching 7 bases. CDR1 is ENHRY, CDR2 SYGVKD, per germline. Losses at the gene ends were 0 bases for V and 3 bases for J; bases not matched to a gene: 4. The CDR3 is 15 amino acids. The CDR3 loop is CAISESQGVDTEAFF. CDR3 nucleotide sequence: TGTGCCATCAGTGAGTCTCAGGGGGTCGACACTGAAGCTTTCTTT.

This chain uses TRBV12-3 or TRBV12-4 with TRBJ1-2, with TRBD1 as a possible D gene (5 bases). The germline V and J ends were trimmed by 5 bases and 5 bases, with 12 bases remaining between them. The CDR3 totals 13 residues. The CDR3 sequence: CASSLGGLYGYTF. The CDR3 nucleotides read TGTGCCAGCAGTCTCGGGGGACTTTATGGCTACACCTTC.

The chain joins TRBV18 to TRBJ1-3; maybe TRBD1 (5 bases). The CDR3 has 13 amino acids. Germline CDR1 KGHSH, CDR2 LQKENI. The germline V and J ends were trimmed by 0 bases and 11 bases, with 11 bases remaining between them. In DNA form, the CDR3 reads TGTGCCAGCTCACCACCAGGGGATAACGCCATATATTTT. This codes for CASSPPGDNAIYF.

This clone has only one observation. The J gene is TRBJ2-2, the V gene TRBV7-6; the match to TRBD1 covers 8 bases. This CDR3 is built from 16 residues. The V gene end was trimmed by 0 bases and the J gene end by 4 bases; junction bases not matched to a gene: 4. The germline V gene encodes CDR1 SGHVS and CDR2 FNYEAQ. The CDR3 protein is CASSLARDRPTGELFF. The CDR3 nucleotides read TGTGCCAGCAGCTTAGCCCGGGACAGGCCCACCGGGGAGCTGTTTTTT. Drawing the rest from reference TRBV7-6 and TRBJ2-2, the complete variable domain is GAGVSQSPRYKVTKRGQDVALRCDPISGHVSLYWYRQALGQGPEFLTYFNYEAQQDKSGLPNDRFSAERPEGSISTLTIQRTEQRDSAMYRCASSLARDRPTGELFFGEGSRLTVL.

V is TRBV2 and J is TRBJ1-1, with TRBD1 matching 9 bases. The CDR3 sequence is 12 residues long. V was clipped by 11 bases and J by 4 bases; unmatched bases: 5. CDR1 SNHLY and CDR2 FYNNEI come from the germline V gene. The CDR3 DNA sequence: TGTGCCGGTTTGGGACAGGGCACTGAAGCTTTCTTT. Translating gives CAGLGQGTEAFF.

The chain couples TRBV2 to TRBJ1-6; no clear D gene. This CDR3 contains 11 residues. Germline assignment: CDR1 SNHLY and CDR2 FYNNEI. The V gene lost 8 bases and the J gene lost 7 bases, with 6 bases spanning the gap. The CDR3: CASVGNSPLHF. The CDR3 DNA reads as TGTGCCAGCGTGGGCAATTCACCCCTCCACTTT.

The chain employs TRBV4-2 and TRBJ2-1; no definite D call. This CDR3 contains 12 residues. V lost 0 bases, J lost 7 bases, and 4 bases lay in between. Germline CDR1 reads LGHNA; CDR2 reads YNFKEQ. The CDR3 region is CASSQDLNEQFF. DNA for the CDR3: TGTGCCAGCAGCCAAGATTTAAATGAGCAGTTCTTC.

This chain joins TRBV5-4 and TRBJ2-2; 12 bases map to TRBD1. Germline CDR1 reads SGHNT; CDR2 reads YYREEE (reference sequence). CDR3 length: 17 residues. J lost 4 bases, V lost 4 bases, and 8 bases had no gene match. In nucleotides, the CDR3 is TGTGCCAGCAGCCCCGGGACAGGGGGCGCGGGCACCGGGGAGCTGTTTTTT. It is translated as CASSPGTGGAGTGELFF.

This clone was seen only a few times. This chain links TRBV7-2 with TRBJ1-2; perhaps TRBD1 as D (6 bases). CDR1 is SGHTA and CDR2 is FQGNSA in the germline V gene. The CDR3 runs to 15 residues. V dropped 1 base and J dropped 0 bases, with 9 bases sitting between them. CDR3 loop: CASSLVSGANYGYTF. In DNA, the CDR3 is TGTGCCAGCAGCTTAGTGTCAGGGGCTAACTATGGCTACACCTTC.

This clone was counted only a few times. The V call is TRBV5-4, the J call TRBJ1-1, with D maybe TRBD1 (6 bases). This CDR3 is 15 amino acids long. The germline V gene has CDR1 SGHNT and CDR2 YYREEE (reference sequence). V was pared by 0 bases and J by 3 bases, with 12 bases between. As DNA, the CDR3 is TGTGCCAGCAGCTTGGGGTCGGGGGGCTACACTGAAGCTTTCTTT. It specifies CASSLGSGGYTEAFF. Combining the CDR3 with reference TRBV5-4 and TRBJ1-1 gives the whole variable domain ETGVTQSPTHLIKTRGQQVTLRCSSQSGHNTVSWYQQALGQGPQFIFQYYREEENGRGNFPPRFSGLQFPNYSSELNVNALELDDSALYLCASSLGSGGYTEAFFGQGTRLTVV.

The chain has TRBV27 and TRBJ1-6; D is ambiguous. The germline V gene has CDR1 MNHEY and CDR2 SMNVEV (reference sequence). The CDR3 length is 12 residues. V was pared by 9 bases and J by 11 bases, with 14 bases between. CDR3: CASRGPFTPLHF. The CDR3 nucleotides read TGTGCCAGTCGAGGCCCCTTTACACCCCTCCACTTT.

This clone has only a few counts. CDR3 in amino acids: CASSLASGGRAFF. The CDR3 nucleotides are TGTGCCAGCAGCTTAGCGTCAGGGGGGAGGGCTTTCTTT. The chain has TRBV7-2 and TRBJ1-1; the match to TRBD1 covers 7 bases. The V gene's germline CDR1 is SGHTA and CDR2 FQGNSA. The V gene end was trimmed by 0 bases and the J gene end by 11 bases; junction bases not matched to a gene: 6. This CDR3 region has 13 residues.

The V call is TRBV6-2 or TRBV6-3, the J call TRBJ1-4, with D hard to call. Trimming shortened V by 2 bases and J by 5 bases, and 6 bases separated the two germline ends. The CDR3 consists of 13 residues. Per the germline V gene, CDR1 is MNHEY and CDR2 is SVGEGT. The DNA for the CDR3 is TGTGCCAGCAGTTACCTCAGAAATGAAAAACTGTTTTTT. It specifies CASSYLRNEKLFF.

The rearrangement joins TRBV3-1 (or the pseudogene TRBV3-2) to TRBJ2-7; D not resolved. With 1 base removed from V and 7 bases from J, the gap between germline ends came to 11 bases. Germline V gives CDR1 LGHDT, CDR2 YNNKEL (reference sequence). This CDR3 has 13 amino acids. The CDR3 here is CASSQASAREQYF. The CDR3 DNA is TGTGCCAGCAGCCAAGCATCCGCGAGGGAGCAGTACTTC.

The chain combines TRBV4-1 with TRBJ2-3; tentative D call: TRBD1 (7 bases). The CDR3 runs to 17 residues. V was clipped by 1 base and J by 6 bases, with 20 bases between them. CDR1 MGHRA and CDR2 YSYEKL come from the germline V gene. CDR3: CASSQGLRGASRDTQYF. CDR3 nucleotide sequence: TGCGCCAGCAGCCAAGGACTCAGGGGGGCGAGTAGGGATACGCAGTATTTT.

The rearrangement uses TRBV11-2 and TRBJ2-3, with 9 nucleotides matching TRBD2. CDR3 size: 13 residues. Germline CDR1 and CDR2: SGHAT and FQNNGV. V gave up 8 bases and J gave up 6 bases; unmatched junction bases: 6. CDR3 residues: CASLASGTDTQYF. CDR3 nucleotide sequence: TGTGCCAGCTTGGCTAGCGGGACTGATACGCAGTATTTT.

The rearrangement uses TRBV6-1 and TRBJ1-2, with 7 bases matching TRBD1. V shed 2 bases, J shed 2 bases, and the junction held 5 bases outside the gene matches. The CDR3 length is 15 residues. The V gene's germline CDR1 is MNHNS and CDR2 SASEGT. CDR3 nucleotides: TGTGCCAGCAGTGAAATGACAGGGCCCAACTATGGCTACACCTTC. This translates into CASSEMTGPNYGYTF.

V and J are TRBV6-1 and TRBJ2-7, with 10 bases identical to TRBD1. The V gene end was trimmed by 6 bases and the J gene end by 6 bases; junction bases not matched to a gene: 11. CDR1 MNHNS and CDR2 SASEGT come from the germline V gene. This CDR3 spans 15 amino acids. The CDR3 DNA reads as TGTGCCAGCAGGACAGCCGGGACAGGGGAGAGCGAGCAGTACTTC. This encodes CASRTAGTGESEQYF.

This chain links TRBV14 with TRBJ1-6; D call uncertain. Germline V CDR1 and CDR2: SGHDN, FVKESK. The CDR3 consists of 14 residues. The V gene lost 1 base and the J gene lost 10 bases, with 11 bases spanning the gap. CDR3 coding DNA: TGTGCCAGCAGCCAAGTCGAGCCGGGGTCACCCCTCCACTTT. Translated: CASSQVEPGSPLHF.

V gene TRBV3-1 (or the pseudogene TRBV3-2) combines with J gene TRBJ2-2; D may be TRBD2 (6 bases). V lost 5 bases to trimming and J lost 7 bases, with 17 bases between them. The length of the CDR3 is 15 residues. From germline, CDR1 is LGHDT and CDR2 YNNKEL (reference sequence). CDR3 loop: CASSWGDSQDGELFF. For the CDR3, the DNA is TGTGCCAGCAGCTGGGGGGACTCCCAGGACGGGGAGCTGTTTTTT.

CDR3 nucleotide sequence: TGTGCCAGCAGTTACAGAGGGGGCGGGTATGGCTACACCTTC. Translated: CASSYRGGGYGYTF. The chain is built from TRBV6-5 and TRBJ1-2; 7 positions match TRBD1. Germline CDR1 reads MNHEY; CDR2 reads SVGAGI. This CDR3 spans 14 amino acids. J lost 5 bases, V lost 2 bases, and 5 bases had no gene match.

Worth noting for this clone: Other nucleotide sequences from this sample produce the same CDR3. The chain links TRBV13 to TRBJ2-5; 8 bases are shared with TRBD2. Germline CDR1 is PRHDT and CDR2 is FYEKMQ (reference sequence). V was pared by 3 bases and J by 5 bases, with 5 bases of the junction left unmatched. The length of the CDR3 is 14 residues. In nucleotides, the CDR3 is TGTGCCAGCAGCTTCGGGGGGGTAGGCGAGACCCAGTACTTC. Its translation is CASSFGGVGETQYF.

This sequence joins TRBV18 and TRBJ2-2, with D possibly TRBD1 on 6 matching bases. The CDR3 sequence is 14 residues long. Looked up from germline, CDR1 is KGHSH and CDR2 is LQKENI. Trimming cost V 0 bases and J 5 bases, with 7 bases left between them. CDR3 residues: CASSPPQGTGELFF. The CDR3 DNA is TGTGCCAGCTCACCACCACAGGGTACCGGGGAGCTGTTTTTT.